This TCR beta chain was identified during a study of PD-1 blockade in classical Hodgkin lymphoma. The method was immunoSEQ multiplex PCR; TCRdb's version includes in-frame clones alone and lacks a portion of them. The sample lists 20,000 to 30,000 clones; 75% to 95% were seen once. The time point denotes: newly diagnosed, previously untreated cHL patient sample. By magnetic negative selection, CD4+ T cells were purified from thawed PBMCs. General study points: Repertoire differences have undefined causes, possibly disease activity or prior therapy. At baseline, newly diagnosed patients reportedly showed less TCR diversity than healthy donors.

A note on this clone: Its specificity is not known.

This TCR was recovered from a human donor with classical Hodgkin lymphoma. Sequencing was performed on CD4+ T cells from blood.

The CDR3 reads CASSQYKPPFTGELFF. In DNA, the CDR3 is TGCGCCAGCAGCCAATACAAGCCACCCTTCACCGGGGAGCTGTTTTTT. This chain links TRBV4-3 with TRBJ2-2; D is undetermined. The CDR3 has 16 residues. Trimming left V 2 bases short and J 4 bases short, with 14 bases between. The V gene's germline CDR1 is LGHNA and CDR2 YSLEER.